This T cell receptor beta chain was recorded in a study of post-analysis software for immune sequencing data. Study overall: Courses of disease covered relapsing-remitting, secondary progressive and progressive-relapsing multiple sclerosis. General study results and limits: F-measure co-clustering was strong for batch-matched samples. Controls showed significantly higher normalized Chao1 diversity than did multiple sclerosis patients. Controls showed lower frequencies than patients for five TRBV segments, and TRBV5-6, TRBV5-1 and TRBV20-1 were among these.

Tagging with unique molecular identifiers was a feature of the TCR beta cDNA libraries. MiXCR was run by TCRdb on the PCR reads, yielding one entry per CDR3 protein. The data hold hundreds of thousands of distinct CDR3 sequences, with 55% to 60% observed a single time. A note on this clonotype: What it binds is not known.

Germline V gene sequence: CDR1 SGHTA, CDR2 FQGNSA. V was pared by 1 base and J by 8 bases, with 6 bases of the junction left unmatched. This CDR3 region has 15 residues. The genes are TRBV7-2 and TRBJ2-1, with 9 bases fitting TRBD2. The sequencing sample was made of blood. The sequence was obtained from a girl aged 2-10 years with multiple sclerosis. The CDR3 coding sequence is TGTGCCAGCAGCTTAGTTGGCGGGGGGGCGCATGAGCAGTTCTTC. Residues: CASSLVGGGAHEQFF.